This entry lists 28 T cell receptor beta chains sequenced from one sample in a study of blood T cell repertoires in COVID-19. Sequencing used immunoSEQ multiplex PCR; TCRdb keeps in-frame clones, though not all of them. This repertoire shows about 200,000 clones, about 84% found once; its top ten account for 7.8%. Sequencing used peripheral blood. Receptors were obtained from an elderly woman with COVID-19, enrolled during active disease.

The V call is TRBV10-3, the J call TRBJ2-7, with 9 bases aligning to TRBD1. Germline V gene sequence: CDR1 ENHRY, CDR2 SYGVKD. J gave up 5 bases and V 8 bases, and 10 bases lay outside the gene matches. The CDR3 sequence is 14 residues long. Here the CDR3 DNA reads TGTGCCATCCTCGAACCGGGACAGGGCAACGAGCAGTACTTC. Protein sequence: CAILEPGQGNEQYF.

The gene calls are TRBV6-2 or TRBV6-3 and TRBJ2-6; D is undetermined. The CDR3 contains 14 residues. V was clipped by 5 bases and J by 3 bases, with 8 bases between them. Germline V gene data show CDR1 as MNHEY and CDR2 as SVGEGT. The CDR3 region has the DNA TGTGCCAGCAGTAGTTCCGGTGGGGCCAACGTCCTGACTTTC. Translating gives CASSSSGGANVLTF.

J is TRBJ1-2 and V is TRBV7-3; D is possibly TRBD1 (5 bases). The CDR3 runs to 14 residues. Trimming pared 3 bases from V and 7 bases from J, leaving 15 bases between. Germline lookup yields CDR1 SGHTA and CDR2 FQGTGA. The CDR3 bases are TGTGCCAGCAGCTTTTCCTCAGGGACTGGTGGCTACACCTTC. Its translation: CASSFSSGTGGYTF. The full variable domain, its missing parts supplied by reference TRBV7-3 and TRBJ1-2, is GAGVSQTPSNKVTEKGKYVELRCDPISGHTALYWYRQSLGQGPEFLIYFQGTGAADDSGLPNDRFFAVRPEGSVSTLKIQRTERGDSAVYLCASSFSSGTGGYTFGSGTRLTVV.

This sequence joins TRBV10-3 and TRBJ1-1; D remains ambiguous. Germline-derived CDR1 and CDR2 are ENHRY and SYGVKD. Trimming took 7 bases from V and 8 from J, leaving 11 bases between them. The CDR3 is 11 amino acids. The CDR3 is CAITLGREAFF. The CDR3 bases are TGTGCCATCACCCTGGGGAGGGAAGCTTTCTTT.

The CDR3 DNA follows: TGTGCCAGCAGCTTAACGGGGCAGAATGAGCAGTTCTTC. This sequence encodes CASSLTGQNEQFF. This chain connects TRBV7-3 to TRBJ2-1, with a weak D call TRBD1 (5 bases). This CDR3 has 13 residues. The germline CDR1 and CDR2 sequences are SGHTA and FQGTGA. V dropped 0 bases and J dropped 7 bases, with 7 bases sitting between them.

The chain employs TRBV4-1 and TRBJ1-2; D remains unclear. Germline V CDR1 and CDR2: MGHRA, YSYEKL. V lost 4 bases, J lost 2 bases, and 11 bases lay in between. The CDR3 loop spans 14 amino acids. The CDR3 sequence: CASSPPRGNYGYTF. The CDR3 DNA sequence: TGCGCCAGCAGCCCCCCCCGAGGGAACTATGGCTACACCTTC.

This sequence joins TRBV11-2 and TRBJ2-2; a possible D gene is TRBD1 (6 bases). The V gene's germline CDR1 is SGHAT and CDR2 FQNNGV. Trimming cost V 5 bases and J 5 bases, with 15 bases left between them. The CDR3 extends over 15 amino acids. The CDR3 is CASSRLTGTTGELFF. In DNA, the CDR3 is TGTGCCAGCAGCCGGCTTACAGGGACAACCGGGGAGCTGTTTTTT.

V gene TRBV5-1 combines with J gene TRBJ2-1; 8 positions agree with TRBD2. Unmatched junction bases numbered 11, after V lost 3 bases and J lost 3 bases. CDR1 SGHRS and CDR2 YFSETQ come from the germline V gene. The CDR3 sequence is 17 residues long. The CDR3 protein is CASSSGTSRSHYNEQFF. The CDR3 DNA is TGCGCCAGCAGCTCAGGGACTAGTCGGTCCCACTACAATGAGCAGTTCTTC.

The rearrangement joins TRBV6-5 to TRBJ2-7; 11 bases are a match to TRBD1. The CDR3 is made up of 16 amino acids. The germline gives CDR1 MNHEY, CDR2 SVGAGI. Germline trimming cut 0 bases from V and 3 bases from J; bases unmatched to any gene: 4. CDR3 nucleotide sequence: TGTGCCAGCAGTTACTCGAGCGGGACAGGGGGCTACGAGCAGTACTTC. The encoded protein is CASSYSSGTGGYEQYF.

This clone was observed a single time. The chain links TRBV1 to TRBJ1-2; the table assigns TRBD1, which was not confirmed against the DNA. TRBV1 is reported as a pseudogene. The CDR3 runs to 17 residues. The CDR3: CTSSEARGTGGERGYTF. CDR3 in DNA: TGCACCAGCAGCGAAGCGCGGGGAACAGGGGGCGAGAGAGGCTACACCTTC.

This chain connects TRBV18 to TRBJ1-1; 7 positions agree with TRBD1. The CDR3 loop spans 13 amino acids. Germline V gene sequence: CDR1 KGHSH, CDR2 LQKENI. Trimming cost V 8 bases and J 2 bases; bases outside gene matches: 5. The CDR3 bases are TGTGCCAGCCAACGACAGGGCAACACTGAAGCTTTCTTT. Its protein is CASQRQGNTEAFF.

The CDR3 nucleotides read TGTGCCAGCTGGAGGAGCTCTGGAAACACCATATATTTT. It encodes CASWRSSGNTIYF. The chain employs TRBV5-6 and TRBJ1-3, with D unclear. CDR1 is SGHDT and CDR2 is YYEEEE in the germline V gene. The V end was cut by 7 bases, the J end by 0 bases, with 8 bases between. The CDR3 sequence is 13 residues long.

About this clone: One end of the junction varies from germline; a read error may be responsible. The DNA of the CDR3 is TGTGCCAACAGTGATGACCCCGGACAGGGTCAAGATGGCTACACCTTC. Translation gives CANSDDPGQGQDGYTF. The rearrangement uses TRBV27 and TRBJ1-2; the match to TRBD1 covers 8 bases. This CDR3 comprises 16 residues. The V gene's germline CDR1 is MNHEY and CDR2 SMNVEV (reference sequence).

CDR3 coding DNA: TGTGCCAGTAGTATGCGTGGGGCCTGGAACACTGAAGCTTTCTTT. This sequence encodes CASSMRGAWNTEAFF. The J gene is TRBJ1-1, the V gene TRBV19; TRBD1 is a possible D gene (5 bases). Germline-derived CDR1 and CDR2 are LNHDA and SQIVND (reference sequence). This CDR3 region has 15 residues. The ends were cut back, 3 bases at V and 1 base at J, with 12 bases in the middle.

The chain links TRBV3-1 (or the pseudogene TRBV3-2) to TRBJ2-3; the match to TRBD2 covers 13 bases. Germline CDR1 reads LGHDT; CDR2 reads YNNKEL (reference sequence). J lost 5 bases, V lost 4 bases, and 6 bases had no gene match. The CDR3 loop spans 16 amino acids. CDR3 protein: CASSRTSGGARDTQYF. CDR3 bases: TGTGCCAGCAGCCGCACTAGCGGGGGGGCGAGAGATACGCAGTATTTT.

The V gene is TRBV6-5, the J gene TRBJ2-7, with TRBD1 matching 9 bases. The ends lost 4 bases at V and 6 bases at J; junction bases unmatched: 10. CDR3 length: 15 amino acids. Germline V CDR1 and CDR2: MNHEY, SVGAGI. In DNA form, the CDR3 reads TGTGCCAGCAGTTCCGGGGGACAGGGTATCCTCGAGCAGTACTTC. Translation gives CASSSGGQGILEQYF.

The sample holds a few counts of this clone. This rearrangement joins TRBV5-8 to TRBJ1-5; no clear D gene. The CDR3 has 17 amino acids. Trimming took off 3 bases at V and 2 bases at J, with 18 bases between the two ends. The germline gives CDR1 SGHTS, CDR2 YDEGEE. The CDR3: CASSSSGVGDRNQPQHF. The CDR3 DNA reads TGTGCCAGCAGCTCGTCAGGCGTCGGGGATCGCAATCAGCCCCAGCATTTT.

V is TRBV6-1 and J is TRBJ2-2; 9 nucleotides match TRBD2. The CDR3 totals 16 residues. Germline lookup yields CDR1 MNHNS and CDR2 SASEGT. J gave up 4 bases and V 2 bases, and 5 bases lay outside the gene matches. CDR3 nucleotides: TGTGCCAGCAGTGAAACCCGACTAGCGGCCACCGGGGAGCTGTTTTTT. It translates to CASSETRLAATGELFF.

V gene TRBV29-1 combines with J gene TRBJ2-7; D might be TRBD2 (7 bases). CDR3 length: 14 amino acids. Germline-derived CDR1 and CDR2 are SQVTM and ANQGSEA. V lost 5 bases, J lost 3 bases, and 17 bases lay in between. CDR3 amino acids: CSVTGGGALYEQYF. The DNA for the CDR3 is TGCAGCGTTACCGGTGGGGGGGCTCTCTACGAGCAGTACTTC.

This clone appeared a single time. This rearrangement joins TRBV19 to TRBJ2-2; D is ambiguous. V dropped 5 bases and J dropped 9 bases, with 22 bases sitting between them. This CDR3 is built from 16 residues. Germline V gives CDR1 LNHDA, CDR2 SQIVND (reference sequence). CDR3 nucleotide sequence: TGTGCCAGTAGTTTGCCCCTTACTATTTCGATCCGGGAGCTGTTTTTT. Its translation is CASSLPLTISIRELFF.

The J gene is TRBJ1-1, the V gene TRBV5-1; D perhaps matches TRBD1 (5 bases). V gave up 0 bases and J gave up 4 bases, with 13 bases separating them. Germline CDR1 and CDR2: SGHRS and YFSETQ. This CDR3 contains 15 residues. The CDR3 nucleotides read TGCGCCAGCAGCTTGGAATCTGCCGGGGGCACTGAAGCTTTCTTT. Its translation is CASSLESAGGTEAFF.

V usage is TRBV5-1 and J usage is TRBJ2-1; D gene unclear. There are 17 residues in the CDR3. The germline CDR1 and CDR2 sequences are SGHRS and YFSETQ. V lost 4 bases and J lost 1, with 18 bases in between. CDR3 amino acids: CASSPARGASSYNEQFF. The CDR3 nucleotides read TGCGCCAGCAGCCCCGCCAGAGGCGCTAGTTCCTACAATGAGCAGTTCTTC.

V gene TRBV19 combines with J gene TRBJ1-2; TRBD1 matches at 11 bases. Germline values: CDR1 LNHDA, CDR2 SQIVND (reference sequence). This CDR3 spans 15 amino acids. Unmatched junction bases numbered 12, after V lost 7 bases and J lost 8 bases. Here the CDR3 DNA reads TGTGCCAGTAACGGAGGACAGGGGGCGTTTGGAGGCTACACCTTC. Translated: CASNGGQGAFGGYTF.

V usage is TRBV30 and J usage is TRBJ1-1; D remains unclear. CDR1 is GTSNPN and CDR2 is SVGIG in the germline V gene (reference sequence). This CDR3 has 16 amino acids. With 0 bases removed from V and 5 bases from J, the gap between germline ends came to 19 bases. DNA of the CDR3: TGTGCCTGGAGTGTACTAGGTACCCGGATAAATACTGAAGCTTTCTTT. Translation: CAWSVLGTRINTEAFF.

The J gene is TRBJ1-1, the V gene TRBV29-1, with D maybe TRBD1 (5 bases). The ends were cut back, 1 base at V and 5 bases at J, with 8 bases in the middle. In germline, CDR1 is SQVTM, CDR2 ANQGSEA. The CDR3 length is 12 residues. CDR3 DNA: TGCAGCGTTGAAGCAGGGCCAACTGAAGCTTTCTTT. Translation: CSVEAGPTEAFF.

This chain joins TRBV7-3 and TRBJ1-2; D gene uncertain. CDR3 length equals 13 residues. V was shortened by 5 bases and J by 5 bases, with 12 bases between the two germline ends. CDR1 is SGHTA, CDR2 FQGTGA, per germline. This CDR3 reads CASSLPGNYGYTF. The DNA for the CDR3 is TGTGCCAGCAGCCTCCCCGGGAATTATGGCTACACCTTC.

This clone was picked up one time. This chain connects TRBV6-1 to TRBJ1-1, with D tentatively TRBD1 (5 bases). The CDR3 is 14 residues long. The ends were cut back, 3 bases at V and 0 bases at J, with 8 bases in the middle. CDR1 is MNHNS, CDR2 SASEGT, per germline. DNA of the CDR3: TGTGCCAGCAGTGACAAGGGGTTGAACACTGAAGCTTTCTTT. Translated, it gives CASSDKGLNTEAFF.

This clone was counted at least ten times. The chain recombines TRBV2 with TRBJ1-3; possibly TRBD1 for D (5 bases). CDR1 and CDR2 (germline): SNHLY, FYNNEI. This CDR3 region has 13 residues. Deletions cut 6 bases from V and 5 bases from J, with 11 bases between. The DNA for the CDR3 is TGTGCCAGCAGCGGCTCAGGGAGAAACACCATATATTTT. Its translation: CASSGSGRNTIYF.